This paragraph reports one T cell receptor (beta chain). Germline and junction disagree at one end, which may indicate a read error. CDR3 length: 17 amino acids. The germline CDR1 and CDR2 sequences are MNHEY and SVGEGT. This sample was taken from a study of T cell repertoires in cytomegalovirus infection. One entry per CDR3 protein results from TCRdb running MiXCR on the reads. The table has fewer than 550,000 distinct CDR3 sequences, roughly 30% seen once. The origin of this receptor is a human donor in good health (CMV status not recorded). Some clones in this sample may be carry-over from other donors' samples. Material for sequencing was PBMCs. The V and J genes are TRBV6-2 or TRBV6-3 and TRBJ1-2; D is possibly TRBD1 (6 bases). The CDR3, as DNA: TGTGCCAGCTCTACCAGGGGACACCCGTTCCCTAACTATGTCTACACCTTC. It translates to CASSTRGHPFPNYVYTF.